This T cell receptor beta chain was captured by sequencing in a study of T cells in tuberculosis. To note about this clone: Its antigen is not identified.

Findings and caveats of the study: Classification accuracy was 87% (AUROC over 0.85) with the GMM-specific repertoire. Smaller distances to GMM-specific TCRs suggested their expansion in active tuberculosis.

Time point described: new active TB diagnosis, blood taken before or within 7 days of starting treatment. Included patients were adults of at least 18, HIV-seronegative, South African. Each clinical donor contributed on average around 97,000 T cells from unsorted cryopreserved PBMC. TCRdb's table, derived via immunoSEQ multiplex PCR, lists solely in-frame clones and lacks some. This table has roughly 35,000 clones, roughly nine tenths appearing once. Germline CDR1 is MNHEY and CDR2 is SMNVEV (reference sequence). The CDR3 extends over 12 amino acids. Trimming stripped 0 bases from V and 7 bases from J, with 4 bases between.

The chain recombines TRBV27 with TRBJ2-1, with unresolved D. The TCR originated in an adult with tuberculosis. Some clones in this sample may be carry-over from other donors' samples. Sequenced here: PBMCs, sampled at tuberculosis diagnosis. The DNA of the CDR3 is TGTGCCAGCAGTTTATCGGCAAATGAGCAGTTCTTC. It yields the protein CASSLSANEQFF.